A selection of T cell receptor beta chains follows, all from one sample in a study of T cell responses to AZD1222 COVID-19 vaccine. Using immunoSEQ multiplex PCR, the repertoire was profiled, and TCRdb retains in-frame clones only, with some absent. Seen here are approximately 140,000 clones, roughly 87% observed once, and the top ten hold about 5%. The source was peripheral blood, collected on day 0 of AZD1222 vaccination. These receptors were obtained from an adult in good health. CDR3s include the opening cysteine and the closing phenylalanine or tryptophan. The D gene is left open where the match is weak. A row's size may be missing; if present it is once, few, many or a size class.

D: TRBD2
size: NA
V: TRBV7-3
J: TRBJ2-3
DNA: TGTGCCAGCAGCGTCGGACTAGCGGGTTCGGGAGATACGCAGTATTTT
CDR3: CASSVGLAGSGDTQYF

D: NA
size: NA
V: TRBV2
J: TRBJ1-1
DNA: TGTGCCAGCACCGGGTTGCAGGACACTGAAGCTTTCTTT
CDR3: CASTGLQDTEAFF

D: NA
size: NA
V: TRBV11-2
J: TRBJ1-4
DNA: TGTGCCAGCAGCTTATTGTGGAGCGGAGGTGAAAAACTGTTTTTT
CDR3: CASSLLWSGGEKLFF

D: NA
size: NA
V: TRBV5-1
J: TRBJ2-5
DNA: TGCGCCAGCAGCTCAGGACAGAAAGAGACCCAGTACTTC
CDR3: CASSSGQKETQYF

D: NA
size: NA
V: TRBV2
J: TRBJ2-3
DNA: TGTGCCAGCAGTCGACAAACGGACGGCACAGATACGCAGTATTTT
CDR3: CASSRQTDGTDTQYF

D: NA
size: NA
V: TRBV28
J: TRBJ1-4
DNA: TGTGCCAGCAGTTTAGGCTCGAATGAAAAACTGTTTTTT
CDR3: CASSLGSNEKLFF

D: NA
size: NA
V: TRBV12-3/TRBV12-4
J: TRBJ2-1
DNA: TGTGCCAGCAGTCGGGACCTCTACAATGAGCAGTTCTTC
CDR3: CASSRDLYNEQFF

D: NA
size: NA
V: TRBV6-5
J: TRBJ2-2
DNA: TGTGCCAGCAGTTACTCGTACCTCCCGGGGGAGCTGTTTTTT
CDR3: CASSYSYLPGELFF

D: TRBD2
size: NA
V: TRBV5-6
J: TRBJ2-1
DNA: TGTGCCAGCAGCCTGGGGACTAGCCGGCCTGAGCAGTTCTTC
CDR3: CASSLGTSRPEQFF

D: NA
size: NA
V: TRBV29-1
J: TRBJ1-3
DNA: TGCAGCGCCAACGCCGAAGGATCCAACCCAACCTCTGGAAACACCATATATTTT
CDR3: CSANAEGSNPTSGNTIYF

D: NA
size: NA
V: TRBV13
J: TRBJ2-3
DNA: TGTGCCAGCAGCTATCAAGGGGTCGGAGATACGCAGTATTTT
CDR3: CASSYQGVGDTQYF

D: NA
size: NA
V: TRBV6-5
J: TRBJ1-6
DNA: TGTGCCAGCAGAAACGGGGGGGCGAGGAATTCACCCCTCCACTTT
CDR3: CASRNGGARNSPLHF

D: TRBD2
size: NA
V: TRBV24-1
J: TRBJ2-1
DNA: TGTGCCACCAGTGACCCCTGGACTAGCGGTGGTGAGCAGTTCTTC
CDR3: CATSDPWTSGGEQFF

D: NA
size: NA
V: TRBV4-1
J: TRBJ1-4
DNA: TGCGCCAGCAGCCACAAGCCACAGAGCCCCGGAGAAAAACTGTTTTTT
CDR3: CASSHKPQSPGEKLFF

D: NA
size: few
V: TRBV6-2/TRBV6-3
J: TRBJ2-7
DNA: TGTGCCAGCAGTTACCGGACTTCTTCCTACGAGCAGTACTTC
CDR3: CASSYRTSSYEQYF

D: TRBD2
size: NA
V: TRBV7-2
J: TRBJ2-3
DNA: TGTGCCAGCAGCCCTCAAGCGGGAGGGCGTACAGATACGCAGTATTTT
CDR3: CASSPQAGGRTDTQYF

D: NA
size: NA
V: TRBV29-1
J: TRBJ2-1
DNA: TGCAGCGTTGAAGGCGGCAGGGGAATGAATGAGCAGTTCTTC
CDR3: CSVEGGRGMNEQFF

D: NA
size: once
V: TRBV9
J: TRBJ1-1
DNA: TGTGCCAGCAGCGTAGGGGGGGCGCGCACTGAAGCTTTCTTT
CDR3: CASSVGGARTEAFF

D: NA
size: NA
V: TRBV6-5
J: TRBJ2-3
DNA: TGTGCCAGCACCCTTTTGGGGCGCGAAACAGATACGCAGTATTTT
CDR3: CASTLLGRETDTQYF

D: NA
size: NA
V: TRBV3-1/TRBV3-2
J: TRBJ1-5
DNA: TGTGCCAGCAGCCAAGGTTTGGTTAGTCAGCCCCAGCATTTT
CDR3: CASSQGLVSQPQHF

D: TRBD1
size: NA
V: TRBV11-2
J: TRBJ2-5
DNA: TGTGCCAGCAGCATCAGGGGGTCAGAGACCCAGTACTTC
CDR3: CASSIRGSETQYF

D: TRBD1
size: NA
V: TRBV4-1
J: TRBJ1-2
DNA: TGCGCCAGCAGCCAAGCCGGGACAGGGATTTATGGCTACACCTTC
CDR3: CASSQAGTGIYGYTF

D: TRBD2
size: NA
V: TRBV7-2
J: TRBJ2-7
DNA: TGTGCCAGCAGCTGGGCCACCGTGGGAGGGAGAGCCTACGAGCAGTACTTC
CDR3: CASSWATVGGRAYEQYF

D: TRBD1
size: NA
V: TRBV28
J: TRBJ1-2
DNA: TGTGCCAGCAGTTTCTCCGGGACAGTCACCGCTAACTATGGCTACACCTTC
CDR3: CASSFSGTVTANYGYTF

D: NA
size: NA
V: TRBV6-6
J: TRBJ1-6
DNA: TGTGCCAGCCAAAGGGGGAGCTCCTATAATTCACCCCTCCACTTT
CDR3: CASQRGSSYNSPLHF

D: TRBD1
size: NA
V: TRBV7-2
J: TRBJ1-6
DNA: TGTGCCAGCAGCTTAGTTTCCGGGACAGGGAATTCACCCCTCCACTTT
CDR3: CASSLVSGTGNSPLHF

D: NA
size: NA
V: TRBV27
J: TRBJ2-7
DNA: TGTGCCAGCAGTTTTTCCGCCCGTAGCGAGCAGTACTTC
CDR3: CASSFSARSEQYF

D: TRBD1
size: NA
V: TRBV20-1
J: TRBJ2-2
DNA: TGCAGTGCTAGTAGGGACAGGGGCACCGGGGAGCTGTTTTTT
CDR3: CSASRDRGTGELFF

D: NA
size: NA
V: TRBV20-1
J: TRBJ1-2
DNA: TGCAGTGCCGCCAGGGTACCTGGCTACACCTTC
CDR3: CSAARVPGYTF

D: NA
size: NA
V: TRBV7-2
J: TRBJ2-1
DNA: TGTGCCAGCAGCTTAGTAATCCAATACTACAATGAGCAGTTCTTC
CDR3: CASSLVIQYYNEQFF

D: TRBD2
size: NA
V: TRBV7-2
J: TRBJ2-1
DNA: TGTGCCAGCAGCCCCTACGCTCTAGCGGGAGGGAACAATGAGCAGTTCTTC
CDR3: CASSPYALAGGNNEQFF

D: NA
size: NA
V: TRBV19
J: TRBJ2-2
DNA: TGTGCCAGTCTCCCCCGGGGTTGGAACACCGGGGAGCTGTTTTTT
CDR3: CASLPRGWNTGELFF

D: NA
size: NA
V: TRBV28
J: TRBJ1-1
DNA: TGTGCCAGCAGTCCCCCGACAGCGATGAACACTGAAGCTTTCTTT
CDR3: CASSPPTAMNTEAFF

D: TRBD1
size: NA
V: TRBV28
J: TRBJ1-5
DNA: TGTGCCAGCAGTCTAGGGAGGACAGGCCTCAATCAGCCCCAGCATTTT
CDR3: CASSLGRTGLNQPQHF

D: NA
size: few
V: TRBV5-1
J: TRBJ1-1
DNA: TGCGCCAGCAGCTTGGTTGCGGGGGGTGGAGGTGAAGCTTTCTTT
CDR3: CASSLVAGGGGEAFF

D: NA
size: few
V: TRBV27
J: TRBJ1-1
DNA: TGTGCCAGCAGTCCCCGGAGGCGGGGGAACACTGAAGCTTTCTTT
CDR3: CASSPRRRGNTEAFF

D: NA
size: NA
V: TRBV12-3/TRBV12-4
J: TRBJ1-1
DNA: TGTGCCAGCAGTTTAGCGCTAGGGGCTGAAGCTTTCTTT
CDR3: CASSLALGAEAFF

D: NA
size: NA
V: TRBV28
J: TRBJ2-1
DNA: TGTGCCAGCAGTTTAGGTCTAGCTGAAATCTACAATGAGCAGTTCTTC
CDR3: CASSLGLAEIYNEQFF

D: NA
size: NA
V: TRBV7-2
J: TRBJ2-7
DNA: TGTGCCAGCAGCTTAGGGGGAACCTACGAGCAGTACTTC
CDR3: CASSLGGTYEQYF

D: NA
size: NA
V: TRBV28
J: TRBJ1-2
DNA: TGTGCCAGCCGTTATATCTACGGCTACACCTTC
CDR3: CASRYIYGYTF

D: NA
size: NA
V: TRBV6-5
J: TRBJ2-3
DNA: TGTGCCAGCAGTACACCTTCTAGCACAGATACGCAGTATTTT
CDR3: CASSTPSSTDTQYF

D: NA
size: NA
V: TRBV2
J: TRBJ1-1
DNA: TGTGCCAGCAGTAGTTTTCTTGGTCGGGTAACTGAAGCTTTCTTT
CDR3: CASSSFLGRVTEAFF

D: NA
size: NA
V: TRBV6-6
J: TRBJ1-2
DNA: TGTGCCAGCAGTTACTTGGAGGGATATGGCTACACCTTC
CDR3: CASSYLEGYGYTF

D: TRBD1
size: NA
V: TRBV19
J: TRBJ1-5
DNA: TGTGCCAGTATGGGACAGGGCAATCAGCCCCAGCATTTT
CDR3: CASMGQGNQPQHF

D: NA
size: once
V: TRBV7-8
J: TRBJ1-3
DNA: TGTGCTAGGAGAAACACCATATATTTT
CDR3: CARRNTIYF

D: NA
size: NA
V: TRBV24-1
J: TRBJ2-4
DNA: TGTGCCACCAGTGACTTGACCGGCATTCAGTACTTC
CDR3: CATSDLTGIQYF

D: NA
size: NA
V: TRBV21-1
J: TRBJ1-3
DNA: TGTGCCAGCAGTCGAGACAGGGGCATAGCTGGAAACACCATATATTTT
CDR3: CASSRDRGIAGNTIYF

D: NA
size: NA
V: TRBV15
J: TRBJ1-5
DNA: TGTGCCACCAGCAGAGATCCTTCGGGCGATCAGCCCCAGCATTTT
CDR3: CATSRDPSGDQPQHF

D: TRBD1
size: NA
V: TRBV6-5
J: TRBJ2-7
DNA: TGTGCCAGCAGCCAACAGGGGACCAGCTACGAGCAGTACTTC
CDR3: CASSQQGTSYEQYF